The TCR beta chain under discussion was sequenced for a study of glioma-infiltrating T cells. A remark on this clonotype: Its ends do not fully match the called genes, so a read error is possible.

CDR1 MNHEY and CDR2 SVGAGI come from the germline V gene. The CDR3 sequence is 10 residues long. Amplification of TCR alpha and beta CDR3 regions from RNA used iRepertoire nested multiplex PCR. TCRdb analysed the multiplex PCR reads with MiXCR anew, one entry per CDR3 protein. Of approximately 110,000 distinct CDR3 sequences detected, roughly 25% appear once; the ten largest clones hold 12% to 15%. The chain carries TRBV6-5 and TRBJ2-7; no clear D. The TCR originated in a human donor with low-grade glioma or glioblastoma, undergoing nonglioma brain surgery, or in good health (not recorded which). Sample: glioma tissue, nonneoplastic brain tissue, or PBMCs (not recorded which). CDR3 nucleotide sequence: TGTGCCAGCAGCTCGGGTAAGCAGTGCTTC. Translation gives CASSSGKQCF.